Here is one TCR beta chain with its context. This record belongs to a study of cytomegalovirus exposure and HLA in healthy donors. Primers: 60 Vbeta forward and 13 Jbeta reverse. TCRdb keeps only in-frame clones here, not all; method: immunoSEQ multiplex PCR. The repertoire has 150,000 to 200,000 clones, roughly 85% of them found once; the top ten carry roughly 1.5%. The CDR3 length is 15 residues. Germline V gives CDR1 MNHEY, CDR2 SVGAGI. Sample: PBMCs. The chain joins TRBV6-5 to TRBJ2-3; 10 bases align to TRBD2. The clonotype comes from a male donor in good health and CMV-seronegative. CDR3 in DNA: TGTACGTCTTCTCTACTAGCGGGGAGTTTTGGTACGCAGTATTTT. Protein sequence: CTSSLLAGSFGTQYF.